This T cell receptor (beta chain) was captured by sequencing in a study of T cell responses to AZD1222 COVID-19 vaccine. TCRdb's copy holds only in-frame clones and misses some; the assay was immunoSEQ multiplex PCR. This table holds about 140,000 clones, 88% found once. V lost 1 base to trimming and J lost 5 bases; unmatched junction nucleotides: 8. Germline-derived CDR1 and CDR2 are MNHEY and SMNVEV (reference sequence). This CDR3 has 16 amino acids. This sequence was found in an adult in good health. Sequencing used peripheral blood, obtained on day 0 of AZD1222 vaccination. V gene TRBV27 combines with J gene TRBJ1-1; 9 bases are shared with TRBD1. The CDR3 is CASSLWGTGSDTEAFF. CDR3 sequence (DNA): TGTGCCAGCAGTTTATGGGGGACAGGGTCGGATACTGAAGCTTTCTTT.